Listed below are T cell receptor beta chains from one sample, sequenced in a study of tumor T cells in aggressive B-cell lymphoma. TCRdb's copy holds only in-frame clones and misses some; the assay was immunoSEQ multiplex PCR. The table records around 3,200 clones, roughly nine tenths of them present only once. Sequencing was done on a sample of tumor tissue. These receptors were collected from an adult with diffuse large B cell lymphoma. CDR3s include the opening cysteine and the closing phenylalanine or tryptophan. Fields, in order: clone size, J gene, D gene, V gene, CDR3 protein, CDR3 DNA. D genes are given only for firm matches. A clone size is listed for some rows: how often the clone was seen (once, few, many), or a class if it is expanded.

>-|TRBJ2-3|TRBD1|TRBV7-2
CASSPSQTGALDTQYF
TGTGCCAGCAGTCCCTCTCAAACAGGGGCCCTAGATACGCAGTATTTT
>-|TRBJ1-5|TRBD1|TRBV19
CASRKQGNRNQSQHF
TGTGCCAGTAGGAAACAGGGGAATCGCAATCAGTCCCAGCATTTT
>-|TRBJ2-7|-|TRBV19
CASSMGSIVSRSYEQYF
TGTGCCAGTAGTATGGGGAGTATTGTGTCCCGCTCCTACGAGCAGTACTTC
>-|TRBJ2-7|TRBD1|TRBV5-1
CASSWGQGGRYEQYF
TGCGCCAGCAGCTGGGGACAGGGAGGACGGTACGAGCAGTACTTC
>-|TRBJ2-3|TRBD2|TRBV30
CAWERGGVQYF
TGTGCCTGGGAAAGGGGAGGGGTCCAGTATTTT
>-|TRBJ1-2|-|TRBV6-5
CASSYSRWRGYTF
TGTGCCAGCAGTTACTCGAGGTGGCGTGGCTACACCTTC
>few|TRBJ2-1|TRBD1|TRBV5-8
CASSLVGDRENEQFF
TGTGCCAGCAGCCTTGTGGGGGACAGGGAGAATGAGCAGTTCTTC
>-|TRBJ1-2|TRBD1|TRBV18
CASSPSRDSYGYTF
TGTGCCAGCTCACCGTCCCGGGACAGCTATGGCTACACCTTC
>-|TRBJ2-6|-|TRBV19
CASSLRTERASGANVLTF
TGTGCCAGTAGTCTCCGGACAGAGAGGGCCTCTGGGGCCAACGTCCTGACTTTC
>-|TRBJ1-1|TRBD1|TRBV28
CASSLSGTGDTEAFF
TGTGCCAGCAGTTTATCTGGGACAGGGGACACTGAAGCTTTCTTT